The 30 T cell receptor beta chains below all came from one sample that was sequenced in a study of blood T cell repertoires in COVID-19. Profiled with immunoSEQ multiplex PCR; TCRdb holds only in-frame clones, not every one. The sample includes approximately 250,000 clones, around 88% of them seen just once. Sequenced: PBMCs or T cells enriched from blood (not recorded which). The receptors here all came from a woman aged 40 to 50 with acute COVID-19.

This chain links TRBV5-1 with TRBJ2-1, with 8 positions matching TRBD2. With V trimmed by 1 base and J by 6 bases, 6 bases remained unmatched. The CDR3 is made up of 15 amino acids. The germline CDR1 and CDR2 sequences are SGHRS and YFSETQ. The CDR3 reads CASSLQSGSFNEQFF. CDR3 bases: TGCGCCAGCAGCTTGCAGAGCGGGAGTTTCAATGAGCAGTTCTTC.

V usage is TRBV9 and J usage is TRBJ2-5; 10 bases are a match to TRBD2. CDR1 and CDR2 from the germline V gene are SGDLS and YYNGEE. J lost 5 bases, V lost 0 bases, and 7 bases had no gene match. The length of the CDR3 is 16 residues. In DNA, the CDR3 is TGTGCCAGCAGCGTAGCTGCGGCTAGCGGGAGTGAGACCCAGTACTTC. It specifies CASSVAAASGSETQYF.

CDR3 protein: CASALRGYSSTDTQYF. CDR3 nucleotide sequence: TGTGCCAGCGCTCTCCGTGGTTACAGCAGCACAGATACGCAGTATTTT. J is TRBJ2-3 and V is TRBV2; no definite D call. The CDR3 spans 16 residues. Germline V gene lookup returns CDR1 SNHLY and CDR2 FYNNEI. The ends were cut back, 8 bases at V and 0 bases at J, with 18 bases in the middle. Looking up the rest from reference TRBV2 and TRBJ2-3 gives the full variable domain: EPEVTQTPSHQVTQMGQEVILRCVPISNHLYFYWYRQILGQKVEFLVSFYNNEISEKSEIFDDQFSVERPDGSNFTLKIRSTKLEDSAMYFCASALRGYSSTDTQYFGPGTRLTVL.

The J gene is TRBJ1-2, the V gene TRBV19, with TRBD1 identical over 8 bases. V trimming: 2 bases; J trimming: 2 bases; junction bases outside the gene matches: 4. The CDR3 consists of 15 residues. Germline CDR1 is LNHDA and CDR2 is SQIVND (reference sequence). As DNA, the CDR3 is TGTGCCAGTAGTATAATGACAGGGGTGAACTATGGCTACACCTTC. This gives the protein CASSIMTGVNYGYTF.

This chain joins TRBV7-6 and TRBJ1-3; perhaps TRBD1 as D (5 bases). The germline gives CDR1 SGHVS, CDR2 FNYEAQ. This CDR3 comprises 16 residues. Trimming pared 4 bases from V and 2 bases from J, leaving 15 bases between. As DNA, the CDR3 is TGTGCCAGCAGCTCTGGACCTCAGGGAACTGGAAACACCATATATTTT. Translating it yields CASSSGPQGTGNTIYF.

The genes are TRBV5-8 and TRBJ2-7; 9 bases are shared with TRBD1. CDR3 length: 15 residues. CDR1 is SGHTS, CDR2 YDEGEE, per germline. Germline trimming cut 2 bases from V and 6 bases from J; bases unmatched to any gene: 9. CDR3 in amino acids: CASSFEQGAFSEQYV. The CDR3, as DNA: TGTGCCAGCAGCTTCGAACAGGGGGCGTTTTCCGAGCAGTACGTC.

The chain combines TRBV6-5 with TRBJ2-7; 8 nucleotides agree with TRBD1. The CDR3 runs to 16 residues. Germline CDR1 and CDR2: MNHEY and SVGAGI. Losses at the gene ends were 2 bases for V and 5 bases for J; bases not matched to a gene: 11. The CDR3: CASSYPGTGLLNEQYV. The CDR3 DNA is TGTGCCAGCAGTTACCCGGGGACAGGCCTACTAAACGAGCAGTACGTC.

This chain uses TRBV5-4 with TRBJ2-2; 11 positions match TRBD2. The CDR3 consists of 17 residues. The junction had 6 bases not matched to a gene; V was cut back by 1 base and J by 4 bases. The V gene's germline CDR1 is SGHNT and CDR2 YYREEE (reference sequence). CDR3 nucleotide sequence: TGTGCCAGCAGCTTGTTAGCGGGAGGGCCCGTCACCGGGGAGCTGTTTTTT. It is translated as CASSLLAGGPVTGELFF.

The chain carries TRBV7-3 and TRBJ1-3; tentatively, D is TRBD1 (5 bases). Trimming took off 1 base at V and 4 bases at J, with 14 bases between the two ends. The CDR3 spans 16 residues. Germline CDR1 is SGHTA and CDR2 is FQGTGA. The CDR3 DNA follows: TGTGCCAGCAGCTTAATGGCAGGGAACACAGGAAACACCATATATTTT. As protein: CASSLMAGNTGNTIYF.

The V and J genes are TRBV5-1 and TRBJ2-7; TRBD1 aligns across 9 bases. This CDR3 is built from 13 residues. The V and J ends lost 9 bases and 5 bases, in that order; junction bases with no gene match: 9. Per germline, CDR1 SGHRS and CDR2 YFSETQ. CDR3 sequence: CATSRDREDEQYF. In DNA form, the CDR3 reads TGCGCCACCTCCCGGGACAGGGAAGACGAGCAGTACTTC.

A single count supports this clone. The chain recombines TRBV30 with TRBJ1-1; 7 bases are shared with TRBD1. The CDR3 is made up of 13 amino acids. CDR1 GTSNPN and CDR2 SVGIG come from the germline V gene (reference sequence). J was trimmed by 5 bases and V by 7 bases; bases with no gene match: 10. CDR3 residues: CASGGRGVTEAFF. The CDR3 DNA follows: TGTGCCTCTGGGGGCAGGGGGGTTACTGAAGCTTTCTTT.

This clone turned up a few times. The chain is built from TRBV24-1 and TRBJ1-2; 8 positions agree with TRBD1. V was clipped by 4 bases and J by 3 bases; unmatched bases: 12. The CDR3 totals 17 residues. Germline V gene lookup returns CDR1 KGHDR and CDR2 SFDVKD. Written as DNA, the CDR3 is TGTGCCACCAGTGACTCCAAAGGACAGGGTAGGGACTATGGCTACACCTTC. Translating gives CATSDSKGQGRDYGYTF.

Points on this clone: A much more abundant neighbour one base away suggests this may be a read error. The chain employs TRBV7-2 and TRBJ2-3; no definite D call. V was pared by 2 bases and J by 6 bases, with 6 bases between. CDR1 is SGHTA, CDR2 FQGNSA, per germline. This CDR3 spans 12 amino acids. CDR3 in amino acids: CASSLIRDTQYF. In DNA, the CDR3 is TGTGCCAGCAGCTTAATCCGGGATACGCAGTATTTT.

The gene calls are TRBV6-2 or TRBV6-3 and TRBJ1-1; D may be TRBD1 (5 bases). Germline V gene lookup returns CDR1 MNHEY and CDR2 SVGEGT. This CDR3 is 17 amino acids long. V lost 3 bases, J lost 0 bases, and 17 bases lay in between. This CDR3 is CASSYNPAGRVNTEAFF. CDR3 coding DNA: TGTGCCAGCAGTTATAATCCGGCAGGGCGAGTGAACACTGAAGCTTTCTTT.

This clone was detected once. This sequence joins TRBV5-1 and TRBJ1-1; D perhaps matches TRBD1 (5 bases). The germline CDR1 and CDR2 sequences are SGHRS and YFSETQ. V lost 6 bases and J lost 1, with 10 bases in between. CDR3 length: 13 residues. CDR3 in DNA: TGCGCCAGCAAACTACAGGCGAACACTGAAGCTTTCTTT. It yields the protein CASKLQANTEAFF.

The rearrangement uses TRBV30 and TRBJ1-6; 7 bases are shared with TRBD1. V shed 5 bases and J 9 bases; nucleotides not matched to a gene: 7. This CDR3 is built from 13 residues. The germline CDR1 and CDR2 sequences are GTSNPN and SVGIG (reference sequence). This CDR3 is CAWGRDRGSPLHF. In nucleotides, the CDR3 is TGTGCCTGGGGTAGGGACAGAGGTTCACCCCTCCACTTT.

This clone has only one observation. The rearrangement joins TRBV7-2 to TRBJ1-2, with 9 bases matching TRBD1. This CDR3 region has 17 residues. Losses at the gene ends were 3 bases for V and 8 bases for J; bases not matched to a gene: 16. CDR1 is SGHTA and CDR2 is FQGNSA in the germline V gene. The CDR3 spells CASSLVPGTGFLGGYTF. Written as DNA, the CDR3 is TGTGCCAGCAGCTTGGTACCCGGGACAGGGTTTCTGGGAGGCTACACCTTC.

Details on this clone: A much larger clone sits a single nucleotide away, making a read error possible. The CDR3 DNA sequence: TGTGCCAGCAGCTTGCAGGGAGGCACTGAAGCTTTCTTT. Its translation is CASSLQGGTEAFF. The chain employs TRBV7-3 and TRBJ1-1; D may be TRBD1 (5 bases). Germline assignment: CDR1 SGHTA and CDR2 FQGTGA. The CDR3 spans 13 residues. Between the trimmed V and J ends, which lost 3 bases and 4 bases, there was a span of 9 bases. Filled out from reference TRBV7-3 and TRBJ1-1, the complete variable domain reads GAGVSQTPSNKVTEKGKYVELRCDPISGHTALYWYRQSLGQGPEFLIYFQGTGAADDSGLPNDRFFAVRPEGSVSTLKIQRTERGDSAVYLCASSLQGGTEAFFGQGTRLTVV.

The gene calls are TRBV11-3 and TRBJ1-2; D not certain. This CDR3 contains 12 residues. V was trimmed by 0 bases and J by 8 bases, leaving 7 bases between them. In germline, CDR1 is SGHNT, CDR2 YENEEA. The CDR3 region is CASSLEEQGYTF. The CDR3 DNA follows: TGTGCCAGCAGCTTAGAGGAGCAAGGCTACACCTTC.

The chain couples TRBV10-2 to TRBJ2-1; the match to TRBD2 covers 9 bases. The trim removed 7 bases at V and 4 bases at J, leaving 5 bases unmatched. Looked up from germline, CDR1 is WSHSY and CDR2 is SAAADI. The CDR3 is 14 amino acids. CDR3 DNA sequence: TGCGCCAGCACCCCTAGCGGGACATACAATGAGCAGTTCTTC. Its translation is CASTPSGTYNEQFF.

The chain uses TRBV2 and TRBJ2-1, with D perhaps TRBD1 (6 bases). The CDR3 is 13 residues long. Trimming pared 8 bases from V and 7 bases from J, leaving 15 bases between. CDR1 is SNHLY, CDR2 FYNNEI, per germline. Here the CDR3 reads CASETGTSNEQFF. The CDR3 DNA reads TGTGCCAGCGAGACCGGGACATCAAATGAGCAGTTCTTC. Full variable domain (outside the CDR3, taken from reference TRBV2 and TRBJ2-1): EPEVTQTPSHQVTQMGQEVILRCVPISNHLYFYWYRQILGQKVEFLVSFYNNEISEKSEIFDDQFSVERPDGSNFTLKIRSTKLEDSAMYFCASETGTSNEQFFGPGTRLTVL.

The CDR3 spells CASSKVGARGYTF. The CDR3 DNA is TGTGCCAGCAGCAAAGTTGGGGCCCGGGGCTACACCTTC. V usage is TRBV21-1 and J usage is TRBJ1-2; no DNA check was done on the table's D call, TRBD1. TRBV21-1 is noted as a pseudogene. The CDR3 is 13 residues long.

V is TRBV7-9 and J is TRBJ2-2, with 8 positions matching TRBD2. V shed 4 bases and J 7 bases; nucleotides not matched to a gene: 8. This CDR3 region has 15 residues. CDR1 is SEHNR and CDR2 is FQNEAQ in the germline V gene (reference sequence). CDR3 bases: TGTGCCAGCAGCTCGGGAGGGCCCGCCGTCGGGGAGCTGTTTTTT. Translation: CASSSGGPAVGELFF.

The chain uses TRBV2 and TRBJ2-1; D is undetermined. The CDR3 is 15 residues long. V was shortened by 4 bases and J by 2 bases, with 12 bases between the two germline ends. Germline CDR1 SNHLY, CDR2 FYNNEI. CDR3 in DNA: TGTGCCAGCAGTGTTAGCAAGACCCCCTACAATGAGCAGTTCTTC. Translation: CASSVSKTPYNEQFF.

This clone is a singleton in its sample. This chain links TRBV7-3 with TRBJ2-5; 16 bases fit TRBD2. Germline-derived CDR1 and CDR2 are SGHTA and FQGTGA. V shed 4 bases and J 3 bases; nucleotides not matched to a gene: 2. The CDR3 runs 16 residues. Here the CDR3 DNA reads TGTGCCAGCAGCTCGGGACTAGCGGGAGGGAAAGAGACCCAGTACTTC. Encoded protein: CASSSGLAGGKETQYF. Looking up the rest from reference TRBV7-3 and TRBJ2-5 gives the full variable domain: GAGVSQTPSNKVTEKGKYVELRCDPISGHTALYWYRQSLGQGPEFLIYFQGTGAADDSGLPNDRFFAVRPEGSVSTLKIQRTERGDSAVYLCASSSGLAGGKETQYFGPGTRLLVL.

This chain links TRBV27 with TRBJ2-3; 10 bases line up with TRBD2. This CDR3 spans 17 amino acids. The ends lost 2 bases at V and 5 bases at J; junction bases unmatched: 10. The germline CDR1 and CDR2 sequences are MNHEY and SMNVEV (reference sequence). CDR3 sequence reads: CASSLDSSGRVGDTQYF. The DNA for the CDR3 is TGTGCCAGCAGTTTAGATTCGAGCGGGAGGGTGGGAGATACGCAGTATTTT.

The sample holds one count of this clone. J is TRBJ1-1 and V is TRBV24-1; possibly TRBD1 for D (6 bases). Trimming cost V 6 bases and J 6 bases, with 13 bases left between them. CDR3 length: 13 residues. The germline V gene encodes CDR1 KGHDR and CDR2 SFDVKD. The CDR3 DNA follows: TGTGCCACCAGTACCGTGACAGGATCTGAAGCTTTCTTT. Residues: CATSTVTGSEAFF.

The chain combines TRBV19 with TRBJ2-3; D might be TRBD2 (6 bases). The CDR3 loop spans 15 amino acids. Looked up from germline, CDR1 is LNHDA and CDR2 is SQIVND (reference sequence). Between the trimmed V and J ends, which lost 7 bases and 0 bases, there was a span of 14 bases. CDR3 sequence: CASNFGGRSTDTQYF. The DNA of the CDR3 is TGTGCCAGTAATTTCGGAGGGCGTAGCACAGATACGCAGTATTTT.

The chain links TRBV29-1 to TRBJ2-3, with 7 bases aligning to TRBD1. The V and J ends lost 5 bases and 4 bases, in that order; junction bases with no gene match: 9. This CDR3 has 14 residues. Germline V lookup: CDR1 SQVTM, CDR2 ANQGSEA. The CDR3: CSVLPGQTPDTQYF. The CDR3 coding sequence is TGCAGCGTTCTTCCGGGACAGACCCCAGATACGCAGTATTTT.

This clone occurred a few times. This chain joins TRBV5-1 and TRBJ1-6; a weak D match, TRBD1 (5 bases). The CDR3 extends over 15 amino acids. Trimming left V 0 bases short and J 7 bases short, with 11 bases between. CDR1 and CDR2 from the germline V gene are SGHRS and YFSETQ. The CDR3 protein is CASSLGGTGNSPLHF. The CDR3 bases are TGCGCCAGCAGCTTGGGGGGGACTGGGAATTCACCCCTCCACTTT.